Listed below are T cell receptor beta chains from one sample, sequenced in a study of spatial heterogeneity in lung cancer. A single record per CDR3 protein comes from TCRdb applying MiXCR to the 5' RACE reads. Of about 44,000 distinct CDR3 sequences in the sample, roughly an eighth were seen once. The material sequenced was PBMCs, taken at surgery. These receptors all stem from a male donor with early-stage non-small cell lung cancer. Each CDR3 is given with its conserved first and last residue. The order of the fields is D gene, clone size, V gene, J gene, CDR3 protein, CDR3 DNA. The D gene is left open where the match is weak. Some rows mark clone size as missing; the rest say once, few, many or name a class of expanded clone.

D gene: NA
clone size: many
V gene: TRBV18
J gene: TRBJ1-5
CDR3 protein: CASSPGGDQPQHF
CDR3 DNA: TGTGCCAGCTCACCCGGGGGCGATCAGCCCCAGCATTTT

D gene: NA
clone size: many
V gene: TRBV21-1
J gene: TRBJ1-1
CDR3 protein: CASSNLWDTMNTEAFF
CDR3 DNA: TGTGCCAGCAGCAATCTCTGGGACACCATGAACACTGAAGCTTTCTTT

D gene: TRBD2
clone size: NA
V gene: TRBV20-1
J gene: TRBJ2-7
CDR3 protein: CSASSAGDAEQYF
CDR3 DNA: TGCAGTGCTAGCAGTGCGGGAGATGCCGAGCAGTACTTC

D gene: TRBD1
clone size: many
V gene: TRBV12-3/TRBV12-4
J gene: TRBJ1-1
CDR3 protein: CASRGDRGMNTEAFF
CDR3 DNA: TGTGCCAGCAGGGGAGACAGGGGAATGAACACTGAAGCTTTCTTT

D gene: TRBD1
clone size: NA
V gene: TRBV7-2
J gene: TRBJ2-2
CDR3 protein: CASSLDRQGATAGELFF
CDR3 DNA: TGTGCCAGCAGCTTAGATCGGCAGGGGGCGACGGCCGGGGAGCTGTTTTTT

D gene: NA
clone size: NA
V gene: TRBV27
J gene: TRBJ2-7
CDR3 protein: CASSFKFPDGSYEQYF
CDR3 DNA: TGTGCCAGCAGTTTTAAGTTCCCGGACGGATCCTACGAGCAGTACTTC

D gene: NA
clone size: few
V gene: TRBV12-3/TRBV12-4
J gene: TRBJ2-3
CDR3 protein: CASSLAGNIDTQYF
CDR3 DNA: TGTGCCAGCAGTTTAGCGGGCAACATTGATACGCAGTATTTT

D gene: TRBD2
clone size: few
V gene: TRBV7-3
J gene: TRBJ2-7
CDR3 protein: CASSLAGGTTYEQYF
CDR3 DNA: TGTGCCAGCAGCTTAGCGGGAGGGACTACCTACGAGCAGTACTTC

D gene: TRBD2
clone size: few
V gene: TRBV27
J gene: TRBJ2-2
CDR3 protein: CASSWTRATGELFF
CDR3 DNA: TGTGCCAGCAGTTGGACTAGGGCTACCGGGGAGCTGTTTTTT

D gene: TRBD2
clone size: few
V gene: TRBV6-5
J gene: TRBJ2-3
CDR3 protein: CASSYGTSGSADTQYF
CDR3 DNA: TGTGCCAGCAGTTACGGGACTAGCGGGAGTGCAGATACGCAGTATTTT

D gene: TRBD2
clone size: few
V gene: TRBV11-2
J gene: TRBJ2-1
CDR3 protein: CASSLAGLQFF
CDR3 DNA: TGTGCCAGCAGCCTAGCGGGACTGCAGTTCTTC

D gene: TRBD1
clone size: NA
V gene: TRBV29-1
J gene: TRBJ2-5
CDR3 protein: CSVDRGLVETQYF
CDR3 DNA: TGCAGCGTAGACAGGGGGCTTGTGGAGACCCAGTACTTC

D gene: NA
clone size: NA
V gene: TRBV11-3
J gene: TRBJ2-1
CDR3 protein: CASSPQGRNEQFF
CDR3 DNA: TGTGCCAGCAGCCCGCAGGGACGGAATGAGCAGTTCTTC

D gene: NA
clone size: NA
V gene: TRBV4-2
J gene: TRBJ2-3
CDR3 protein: CASSQDYDSTDTQYF
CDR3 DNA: TGTGCCAGCAGCCAAGATTATGACAGCACAGATACGCAGTATTTT

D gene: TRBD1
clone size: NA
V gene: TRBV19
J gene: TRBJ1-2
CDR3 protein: CASSIGTGGLGHGYTF
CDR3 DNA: TGTGCCAGTAGTATTGGGACAGGAGGGCTTGGGCATGGCTACACCTTC

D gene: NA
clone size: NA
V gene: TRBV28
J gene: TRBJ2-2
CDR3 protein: CASSPAGFNTGELFF
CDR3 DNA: TGTGCCAGCAGCCCAGCGGGTTTTAACACCGGGGAGCTGTTTTTT

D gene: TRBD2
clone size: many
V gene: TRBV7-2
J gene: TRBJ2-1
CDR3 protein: CASSSSPSGVYNEQFF
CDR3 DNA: TGTGCCAGCAGCTCAAGTCCTAGCGGGGTATACAATGAGCAGTTCTTC

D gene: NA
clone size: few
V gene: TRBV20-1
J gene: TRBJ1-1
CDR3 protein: CSAVRPGGWTEAFF
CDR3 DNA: TGCAGTGCAGTAAGACCTGGGGGCTGGACTGAAGCTTTCTTT

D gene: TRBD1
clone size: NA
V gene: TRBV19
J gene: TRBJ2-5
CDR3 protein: CASSTSTGAETQYF
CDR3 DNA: TGTGCCAGTAGTACCTCAACAGGGGCTGAGACCCAGTACTTC

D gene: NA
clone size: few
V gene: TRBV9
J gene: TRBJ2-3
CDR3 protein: CASSAQGWTDTQYF
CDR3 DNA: TGTGCCAGCAGCGCGCAGGGGTGGACAGATACGCAGTATTTT

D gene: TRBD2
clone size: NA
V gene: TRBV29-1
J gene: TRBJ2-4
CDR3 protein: CSVATSGSRHIQYF
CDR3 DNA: TGCAGCGTTGCGACTAGCGGGAGTAGGCACATTCAGTACTTC

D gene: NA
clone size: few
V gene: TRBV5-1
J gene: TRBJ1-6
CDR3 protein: CASSLGRGEGSPLHF
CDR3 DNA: TGCGCCAGCAGCCTCGGGAGGGGCGAGGGGTCACCCCTCCACTTT

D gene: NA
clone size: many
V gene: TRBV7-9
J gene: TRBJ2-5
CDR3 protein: CASSFEGGNF
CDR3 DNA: TGTGCCAGCAGCTTCGAGGGCGGGAACTTC

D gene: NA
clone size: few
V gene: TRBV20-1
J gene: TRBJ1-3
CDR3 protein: CSASEPSGNTIYF
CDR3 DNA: TGCAGTGCTAGTGAACCGTCTGGAAACACCATATATTTT